This T cell receptor (beta chain) was observed in a study of blood T cell repertoires in COVID-19. CDR1 is SNHLY and CDR2 is FYNNEI in the germline V gene. This CDR3 has 13 amino acids. Sequencing used immunoSEQ multiplex PCR; TCRdb keeps in-frame clones, though not all of them. The profile shows about 58,000 clones, around 85% of them singletons. Points on this clone: Sequence at one end of the junction differs from germline and may be a read error.

Source material: peripheral blood. This TCR came from a man aged 40-49 years with active COVID-19. This chain connects TRBV2 to TRBJ2-6, with TRBD1 identical over 7 bases. For the CDR3, the DNA is TGTGCCAGCAGTGGAGACAGGGCCGACGTCCTGACTTTC. Its protein is CASSGDRADVLTF.